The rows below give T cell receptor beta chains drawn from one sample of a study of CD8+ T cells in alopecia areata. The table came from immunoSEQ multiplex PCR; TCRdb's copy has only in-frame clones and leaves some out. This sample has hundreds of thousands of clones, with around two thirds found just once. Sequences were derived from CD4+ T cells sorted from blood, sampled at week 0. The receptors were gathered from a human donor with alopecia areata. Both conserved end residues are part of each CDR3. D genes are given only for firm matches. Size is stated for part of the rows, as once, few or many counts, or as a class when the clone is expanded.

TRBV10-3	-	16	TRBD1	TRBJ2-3	TGTGCCATCAGCCCAGGGACAGGGGGTCGGGCAGATACGCAGTATTTT	CAISPGTGGRADTQYF
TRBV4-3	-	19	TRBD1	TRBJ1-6	TGCGCCAGCAGCCGGGCCGCGACAGGGATCAGCTCCTATAATTCACCCCTCCACTTT	CASSRAATGISSYNSPLHF
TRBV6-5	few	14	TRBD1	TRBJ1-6	TGTGCCAGCAGCCCAACAGGGGGGACTTCACCCCTCCACTTT	CASSPTGGTSPLHF
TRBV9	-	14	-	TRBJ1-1	TGTGCCAGCAGCGTAGCCAGCTCGAACACTGAAGCTTTCTTT	CASSVASSNTEAFF
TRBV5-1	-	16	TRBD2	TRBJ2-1	TGCGCCAGCAGCGCGAGCGGGGGGCTAACCTACAATGAGCAGTTCTTC	CASSASGGLTYNEQFF
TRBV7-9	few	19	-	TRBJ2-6	TGTGCCAGCAGCTTAGCGGGGACTGTGGGGCGCCCTGGGGCCAACGTCCTGACTTTC	CASSLAGTVGRPGANVLTF
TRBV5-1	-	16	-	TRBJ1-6	TGCGCCAGCAGCTTGGGCGGGAGCTCCTATAATTCACCCCTCCACTTT	CASSLGGSSYNSPLHF
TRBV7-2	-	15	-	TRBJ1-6	TGTGCCAGCAGCCCCCGTCGCATTAGGGATTCACCCCTCCACTTT	CASSPRRIRDSPLHF
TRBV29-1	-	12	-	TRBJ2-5	TGCAGCGCCAGGGCATCGGGAGAGACCCAGTACTTC	CSARASGETQYF
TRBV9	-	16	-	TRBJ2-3	TGTGCCAGCAGCCTTTCCGGGACTGGAGGCACAGATACGCAGTATTTT	CASSLSGTGGTDTQYF
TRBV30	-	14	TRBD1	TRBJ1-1	TGTGCCTGGACTAGGGGACAGGCAAACACTGAAGCTTTCTTT	CAWTRGQANTEAFF
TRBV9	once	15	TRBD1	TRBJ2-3	TGTGCCAGCAACAGACAGGGCAGAGGCACAGATACGCAGTATTTT	CASNRQGRGTDTQYF
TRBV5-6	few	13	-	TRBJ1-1	TGTGCCAGCAGGTGGGGCACGGGAACTGAAGCTTTCTTT	CASRWGTGTEAFF
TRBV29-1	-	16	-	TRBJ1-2	TGCAGCGATTTCGCCCGGGGGTTAGGGCGTAACTATGGCTACACCTTC	CSDFARGLGRNYGYTF
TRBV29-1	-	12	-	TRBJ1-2	TGCAGCGTCGCCCTGCAGGCCTATGGCTACACCTTC	CSVALQAYGYTF
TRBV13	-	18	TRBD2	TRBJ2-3	TGTGCCAGCAGCCCCTCCCCCACTAGCGGGGGGTTCACAGATACGCAGTATTTT	CASSPSPTSGGFTDTQYF
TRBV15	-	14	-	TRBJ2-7	TGTGCCACCAGTAAGATGGGGGGATCCTACGAGCAGTACTTC	CATSKMGGSYEQYF
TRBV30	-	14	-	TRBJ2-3	TGTGCCTGGAGTGTACGGCGGGCCACAGATACGCAGTATTTT	CAWSVRRATDTQYF
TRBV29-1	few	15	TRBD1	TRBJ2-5	TGCAGCGTAGAACCACAGGGGGCTCGGGGAGAGACCCAGTACTTC	CSVEPQGARGETQYF
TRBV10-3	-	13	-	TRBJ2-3	TGTGCCGTTACGGGACAAAGCACAGATACGCAGTATTTT	CAVTGQSTDTQYF
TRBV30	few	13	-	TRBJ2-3	TGTGCTAGGGACCAAAGATCCACAGATACGCAGTATTTT	CARDQRSTDTQYF
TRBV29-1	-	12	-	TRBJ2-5	TGCAGCGTTGTGGGGGTTGAAGAGACCCAGTACTTC	CSVVGVEETQYF
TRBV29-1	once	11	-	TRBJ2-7	TGCAGCACAGCGATCGGCTACGAGCAGTACTTC	CSTAIGYEQYF
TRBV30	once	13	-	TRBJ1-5	TGTGCCTGGAGTGTCAAAGGTGGTGGGCCCCAGCATTTT	CAWSVKGGGPQHF
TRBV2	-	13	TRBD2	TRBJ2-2	TGTGCCAGCTTAGCGGGGGGAACCGGGGAGCTGTTTTTT	CASLAGGTGELFF
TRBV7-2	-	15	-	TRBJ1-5	TGTGCCAGCAGCTTATGGGCGGGCCTCAATCAGCCCCAGCATTTT	CASSLWAGLNQPQHF
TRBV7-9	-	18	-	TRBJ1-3	TGTGCCAGCAGCTTAAAAGGGGGACACCCGAGGACTGGAAACACCATATATTTT	CASSLKGGHPRTGNTIYF
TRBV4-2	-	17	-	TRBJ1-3	TGTGCCAGCAGCCAAGACCCTGACAGGCCTGTTGGAAACACCATATATTTT	CASSQDPDRPVGNTIYF
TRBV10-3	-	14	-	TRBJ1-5	TGTGCCATCAGTGAGTCGGGGGCTGAAGAGCCCCAGCATTTT	CAISESGAEEPQHF
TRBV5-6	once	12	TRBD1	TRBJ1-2	TGTGCCAGCGCCGGACAGGGCTATGGCTACACCTTC	CASAGQGYGYTF
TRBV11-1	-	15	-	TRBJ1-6	TGTGCCAGCAGCTCCCAGCAGGGTGGCAATTCACCCCTCCACTTT	CASSSQQGGNSPLHF
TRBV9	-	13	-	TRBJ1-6	TGTGCCAGCAGCGTAGGGGGTAATTCACCCCTCCACTTT	CASSVGGNSPLHF
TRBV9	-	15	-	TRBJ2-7	TGTGCCAGCAGTATTCTGCCAGGGGCCTTCGACGAGCAGTACTTC	CASSILPGAFDEQYF
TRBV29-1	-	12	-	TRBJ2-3	TGCAGCGCAACAGGGAGCACAGATACGCAGTATTTT	CSATGSTDTQYF
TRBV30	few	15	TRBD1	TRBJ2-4	TGTGCCTGGAGTGTGAGGGGGCTAGCCAAAAACATTCAGTACTTC	CAWSVRGLAKNIQYF
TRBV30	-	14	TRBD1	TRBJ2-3	TGTGCCTGGAGTGTAGGGACAGGCACAGATACGCAGTATTTT	CAWSVGTGTDTQYF
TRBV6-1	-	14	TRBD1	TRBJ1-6	TGTGCCAGCAGTAAGGACAGGGGATTACCACCCCTCCACTTT	CASSKDRGLPPLHF